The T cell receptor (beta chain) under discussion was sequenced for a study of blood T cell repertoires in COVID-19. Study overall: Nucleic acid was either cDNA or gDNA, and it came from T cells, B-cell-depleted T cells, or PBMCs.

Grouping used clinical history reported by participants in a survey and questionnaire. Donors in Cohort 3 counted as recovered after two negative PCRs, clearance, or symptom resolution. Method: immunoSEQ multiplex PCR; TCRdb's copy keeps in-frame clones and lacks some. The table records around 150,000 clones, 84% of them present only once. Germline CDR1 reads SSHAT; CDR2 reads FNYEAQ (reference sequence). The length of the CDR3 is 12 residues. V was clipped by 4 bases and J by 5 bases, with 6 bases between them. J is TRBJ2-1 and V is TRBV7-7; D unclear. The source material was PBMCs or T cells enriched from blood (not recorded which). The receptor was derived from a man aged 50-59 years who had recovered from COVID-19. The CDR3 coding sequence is TGTGCCAGCAGCTCCCTCGACAATGAGCAGTTCTTC. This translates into CASSSLDNEQFF.